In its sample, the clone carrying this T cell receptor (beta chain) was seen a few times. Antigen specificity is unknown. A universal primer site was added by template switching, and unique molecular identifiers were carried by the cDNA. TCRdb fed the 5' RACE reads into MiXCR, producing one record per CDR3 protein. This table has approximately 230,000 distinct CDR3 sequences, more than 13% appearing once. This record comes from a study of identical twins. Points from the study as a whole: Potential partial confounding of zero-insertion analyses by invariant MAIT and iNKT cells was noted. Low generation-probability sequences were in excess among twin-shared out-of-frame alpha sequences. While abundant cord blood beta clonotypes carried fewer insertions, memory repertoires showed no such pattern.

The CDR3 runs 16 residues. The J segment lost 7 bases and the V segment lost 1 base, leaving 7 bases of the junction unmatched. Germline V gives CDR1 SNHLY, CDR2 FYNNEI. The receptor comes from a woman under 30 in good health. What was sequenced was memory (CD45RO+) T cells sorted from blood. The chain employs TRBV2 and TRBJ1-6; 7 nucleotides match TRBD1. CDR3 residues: CASSEEGAAWNSPLHF. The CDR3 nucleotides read TGTGCCAGCAGTGAAGAGGGGGCGGCTTGGAATTCACCCCTCCACTTT.